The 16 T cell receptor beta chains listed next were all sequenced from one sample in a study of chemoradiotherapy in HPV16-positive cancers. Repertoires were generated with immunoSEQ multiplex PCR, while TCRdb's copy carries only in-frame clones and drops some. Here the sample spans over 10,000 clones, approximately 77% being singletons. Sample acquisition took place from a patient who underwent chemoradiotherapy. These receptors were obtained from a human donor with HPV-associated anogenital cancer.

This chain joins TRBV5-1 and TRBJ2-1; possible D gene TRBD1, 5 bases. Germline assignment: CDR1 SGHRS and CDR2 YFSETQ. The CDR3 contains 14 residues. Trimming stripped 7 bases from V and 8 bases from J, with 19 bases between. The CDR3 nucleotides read TGCGCCAGCGGGCTAAGGGGCAGGGCCGATGAGCAGTTCTTC. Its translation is CASGLRGRADEQFF. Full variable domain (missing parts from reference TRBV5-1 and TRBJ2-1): KAGVTQTPRYLIKTRGQQVTLSCSPISGHRSVSWYQQTPGQGLQFLFEYFSETQRNKGNFPGRFSGRQFSNSRSEMNVSTLELGDSALYLCASGLRGRADEQFFGPGTRLTVL.

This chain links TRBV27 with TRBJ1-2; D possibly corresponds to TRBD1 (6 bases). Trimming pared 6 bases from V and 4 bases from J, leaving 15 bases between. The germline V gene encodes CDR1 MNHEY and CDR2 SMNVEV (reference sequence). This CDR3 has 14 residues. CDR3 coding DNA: TGTGCCAGCAGGACGATACAGGGACTCTATGGCTACACCTTC. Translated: CASRTIQGLYGYTF.

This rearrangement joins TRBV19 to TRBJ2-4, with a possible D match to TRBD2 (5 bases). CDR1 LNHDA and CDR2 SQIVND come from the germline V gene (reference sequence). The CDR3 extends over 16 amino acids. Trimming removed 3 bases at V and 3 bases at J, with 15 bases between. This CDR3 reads CASSISQARDKNIQYF. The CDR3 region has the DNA TGTGCCAGTAGTATTAGCCAGGCGAGGGACAAAAACATTCAGTACTTC. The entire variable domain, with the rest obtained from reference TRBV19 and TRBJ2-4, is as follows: DGGITQSPKYLFRKEGQNVTLSCEQNLNHDAMYWYRQDPGQGLRLIYYSQIVNDFQKGDIAEGYSVSREKKESFPLTVTSAQKNPTAFYLCASSISQARDKNIQYFGAGTRLSVL.

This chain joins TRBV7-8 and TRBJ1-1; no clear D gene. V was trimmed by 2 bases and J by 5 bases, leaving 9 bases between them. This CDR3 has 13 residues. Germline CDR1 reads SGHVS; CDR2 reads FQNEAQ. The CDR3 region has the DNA TGTGCCAGCAGCTTAAAGGGCGGAACTGAAGCTTTCTTT. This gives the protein CASSLKGGTEAFF.

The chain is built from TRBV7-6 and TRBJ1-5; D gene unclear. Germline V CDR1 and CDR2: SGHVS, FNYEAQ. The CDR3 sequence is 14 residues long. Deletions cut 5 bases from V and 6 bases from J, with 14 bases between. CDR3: CASSPIDVGQPQHF. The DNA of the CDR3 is TGTGCCAGCAGCCCGATCGATGTGGGTCAGCCCCAGCATTTT.

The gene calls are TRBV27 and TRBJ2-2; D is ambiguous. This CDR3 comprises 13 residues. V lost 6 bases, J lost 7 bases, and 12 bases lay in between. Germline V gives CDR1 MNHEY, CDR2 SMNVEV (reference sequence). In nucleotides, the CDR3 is TGTGCCAGCAGGCCGAGAAAAGGCGGGGAGCTGTTTTTT. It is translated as CASRPRKGGELFF.

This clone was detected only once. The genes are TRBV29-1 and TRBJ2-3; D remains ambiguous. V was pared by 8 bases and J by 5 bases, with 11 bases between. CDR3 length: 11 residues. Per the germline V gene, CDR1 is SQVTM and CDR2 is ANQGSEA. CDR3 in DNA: TGCAGCAAAACCACGGGAGATACGCAGTATTTT. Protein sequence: CSKTTGDTQYF.

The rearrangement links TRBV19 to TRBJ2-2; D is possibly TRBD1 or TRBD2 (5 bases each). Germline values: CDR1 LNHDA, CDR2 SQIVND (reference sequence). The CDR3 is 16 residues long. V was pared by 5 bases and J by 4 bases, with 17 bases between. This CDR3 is CASSSPGTPFTGELFF. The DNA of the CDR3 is TGTGCCAGTAGTTCCCCCGGGACCCCTTTCACCGGGGAGCTGTTTTTT.

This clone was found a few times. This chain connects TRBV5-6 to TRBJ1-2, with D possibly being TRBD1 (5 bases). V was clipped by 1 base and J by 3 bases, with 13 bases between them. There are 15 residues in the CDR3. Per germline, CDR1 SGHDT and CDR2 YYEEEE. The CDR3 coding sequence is TGTGCCAGCAGCTTGAGAGTCGGGACGGACTATGGCTACACCTTC. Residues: CASSLRVGTDYGYTF.

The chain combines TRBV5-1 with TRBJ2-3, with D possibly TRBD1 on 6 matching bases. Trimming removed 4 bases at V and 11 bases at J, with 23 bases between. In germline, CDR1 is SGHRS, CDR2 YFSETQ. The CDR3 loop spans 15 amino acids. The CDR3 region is CASSHSLGTKREQYF. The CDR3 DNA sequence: TGCGCCAGCAGCCACAGCCTCGGGACAAAAAGGGAGCAGTATTTT.

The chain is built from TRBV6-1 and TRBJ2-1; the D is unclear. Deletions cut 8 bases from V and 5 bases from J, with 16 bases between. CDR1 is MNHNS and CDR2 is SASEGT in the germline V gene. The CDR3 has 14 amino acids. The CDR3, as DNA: TGTGCCAGCGGTCCCAGTTTCGGAAACAATGAGCAGTTCTTC. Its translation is CASGPSFGNNEQFF.

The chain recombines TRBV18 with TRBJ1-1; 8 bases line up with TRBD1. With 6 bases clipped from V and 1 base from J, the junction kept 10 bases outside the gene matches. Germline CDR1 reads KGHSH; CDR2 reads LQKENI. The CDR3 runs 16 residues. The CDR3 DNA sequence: TGTGCCAGCTCGATTTCTCAGGGGGCCACGAACACTGAAGCTTTCTTT. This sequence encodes CASSISQGATNTEAFF.

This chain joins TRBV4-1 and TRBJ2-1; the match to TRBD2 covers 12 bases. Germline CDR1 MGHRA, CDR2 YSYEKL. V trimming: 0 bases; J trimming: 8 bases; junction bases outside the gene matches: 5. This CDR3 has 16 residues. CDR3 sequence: CASSQETSGGFDEQFF. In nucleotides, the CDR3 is TGCGCCAGCAGCCAAGAAACTAGCGGGGGGTTCGATGAGCAGTTCTTC.

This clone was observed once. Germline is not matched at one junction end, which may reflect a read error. The CDR3 DNA sequence: TGCAGCGTCCACGGACAGCCGAACATTGAAGCTTTCTTT. Encoded protein: CSVHGQPNIEAFF. J is TRBJ1-1 and V is TRBV29-1; tentatively, D is TRBD1 (6 bases). The germline V gene has CDR1 SQVTM and CDR2 ANQGSEA. This CDR3 contains 13 residues.

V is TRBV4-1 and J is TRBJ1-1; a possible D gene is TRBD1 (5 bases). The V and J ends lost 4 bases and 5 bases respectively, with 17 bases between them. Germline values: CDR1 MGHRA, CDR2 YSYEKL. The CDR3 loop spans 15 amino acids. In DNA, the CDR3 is TGCGCCAGCAGCCTCACCCACCCCGGGGGGACTGAAGCTTTCTTT. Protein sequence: CASSLTHPGGTEAFF.

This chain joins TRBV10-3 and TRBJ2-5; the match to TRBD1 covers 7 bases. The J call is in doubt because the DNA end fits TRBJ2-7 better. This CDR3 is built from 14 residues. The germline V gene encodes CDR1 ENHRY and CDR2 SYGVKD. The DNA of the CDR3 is TGTGCCATCAGACGAGACGGGACAGCTTACGAGCAGTACTTC. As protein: CAIRRDGTAYEQYF.